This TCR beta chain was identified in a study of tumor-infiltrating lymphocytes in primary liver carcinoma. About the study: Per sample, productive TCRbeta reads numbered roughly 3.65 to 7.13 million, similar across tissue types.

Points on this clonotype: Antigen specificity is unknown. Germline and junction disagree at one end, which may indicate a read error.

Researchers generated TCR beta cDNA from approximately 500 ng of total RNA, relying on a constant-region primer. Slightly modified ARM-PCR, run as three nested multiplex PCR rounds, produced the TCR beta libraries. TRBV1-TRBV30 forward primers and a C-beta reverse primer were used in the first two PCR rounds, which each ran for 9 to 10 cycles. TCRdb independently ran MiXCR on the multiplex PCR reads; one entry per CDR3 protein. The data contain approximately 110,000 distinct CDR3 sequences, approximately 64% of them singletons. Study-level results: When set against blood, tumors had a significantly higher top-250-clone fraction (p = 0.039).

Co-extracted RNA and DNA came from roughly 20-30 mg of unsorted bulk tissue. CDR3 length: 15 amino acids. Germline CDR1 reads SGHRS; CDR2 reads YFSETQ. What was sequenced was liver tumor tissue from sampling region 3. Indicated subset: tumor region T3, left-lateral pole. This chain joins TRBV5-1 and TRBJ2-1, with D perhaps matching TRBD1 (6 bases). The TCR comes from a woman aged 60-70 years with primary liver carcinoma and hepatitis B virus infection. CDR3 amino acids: CASSQTGTPYNEHFF. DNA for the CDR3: TGCGCCAGCAGCCAAACAGGGACCCCCTACAATGAGCATTTCTTC.